This entry describes one TCR beta chain. Antigen specificity is unknown. These data are taken from a study of response to subunit inactivated influenza vaccine. The study, taken as a whole, reports: Seasonal influenza vaccination, on each occasion, was suggested by the authors to recruit few new T cells.

A single record per CDR3 protein comes from TCRdb applying MiXCR to the RT-PCR reads. Of roughly 780,000 distinct CDR3 sequences in the sample, around 20% were seen once. Germline V gives CDR1 SGHRS, CDR2 YFSETQ. The CDR3 is made up of 15 amino acids. V shed 4 bases, J shed 7 bases, and the junction held 8 bases outside the gene matches. The V gene is TRBV5-1, the J gene TRBJ1-4, with TRBD1 identical over 9 bases. This TCR came from a man aged 50-60 years who received an inactivated influenza vaccine. Source: PBMCs from blood, taken 5 days after vaccination. This CDR3 reads CASSVGTGRSEKLFF. The CDR3 DNA reads TGCGCCAGCAGCGTAGGGACAGGGCGAAGTGAAAAACTGTTTTTT. The full variable domain, its missing parts supplied by reference TRBV5-1 and TRBJ1-4, is KAGVTQTPRYLIKTRGQQVTLSCSPISGHRSVSWYQQTPGQGLQFLFEYFSETQRNKGNFPGRFSGRQFSNSRSEMNVSTLELGDSALYLCASSVGTGRSEKLFFGSGTQLSVL.